Below are 25 T cell receptor beta chains sequenced from a single sample in a study of cytomegalovirus exposure and HLA in healthy donors. The PCR was carried out with 60 Vbeta primers and 13 Jbeta primers. Sequencing used immunoSEQ multiplex PCR; TCRdb keeps in-frame clones, though not all of them. The repertoire consists of some 150,000 clones, with approximately 87% occurring once and the leading ten covering about 5%. Material for sequencing was PBMCs. These receptors came from a woman aged 25 to 39 in good health and CMV-seronegative.

The CDR3 sequence is CASTNPPVRETWNEQFF. CDR3 nucleotides: TGTGCCAGCACCAACCCCCCCGTCAGGGAAACTTGGAATGAGCAGTTCTTC. The J gene is TRBJ2-1, the V gene TRBV28, with a possible D match to TRBD1 (5 bases). V was clipped by 7 bases and J by 7 bases, with 26 bases between them. CDR3 length: 17 amino acids. In germline, CDR1 is MDHEN, CDR2 SYDVKM.

This chain joins TRBV28 and TRBJ1-2; 9 bases fit TRBD1. The CDR3 totals 15 residues. V trimming: 0 bases; J trimming: 2 bases; junction bases outside the gene matches: 1. CDR1 MDHEN and CDR2 SYDVKM come from the germline V gene. CDR3 DNA: TGTGCCAGCAGTTTATGGGACAGGGGCAACTATGGCTACACCTTC. Translating it yields CASSLWDRGNYGYTF.

The chain carries TRBV18 and TRBJ1-6; TRBD1 agrees at 9 bases. CDR1 KGHSH and CDR2 LQKENI come from the germline V gene. Germline trimming cut 6 bases from V and 9 bases from J; bases unmatched to any gene: 9. The CDR3 length is 15 residues. CDR3 DNA: TGTGCCAGCTCCCCGGCCGGGACAGGGTCTTCACCCCTCCACTTT. Translation gives CASSPAGTGSSPLHF.

J is TRBJ1-1 and V is TRBV30, with TRBD1 matching over 8 bases. Trimming at V came to 3 bases and at J to 0 bases, leaving 6 bases not matched to a gene. Germline assignment: CDR1 GTSNPN and CDR2 SVGIG (reference sequence). The CDR3 covers 15 residues. The CDR3 loop reads CAWSYRGSMNTEAFF. The CDR3 bases are TGTGCCTGGAGCTACAGGGGGTCCATGAACACTGAAGCTTTCTTT.

The chain couples TRBV28 to TRBJ2-7, with 9 bases matching TRBD1. CDR1 is MDHEN and CDR2 is SYDVKM in the germline V gene. V lost 4 bases, J lost 5 bases, and 9 bases stayed unmatched. The CDR3 is 15 amino acids. In DNA form, the CDR3 reads TGTGCCAGCAGTTCCGCCGGGACAGGGTCCCACGAGCAGTACTTC. Encoded protein: CASSSAGTGSHEQYF.

This chain uses TRBV7-9 with TRBJ1-1, with 7 positions matching TRBD1. Germline-derived CDR1 and CDR2 are SEHNR and FQNEAQ (reference sequence). CDR3 size: 15 residues. With V trimmed by 4 bases and J by 1 base, 6 bases remained unmatched. CDR3 amino acids: CASSSPGQWNTEAFF. The CDR3 bases are TGTGCCAGCAGCTCCCCGGGACAGTGGAACACTGAAGCTTTCTTT.

This clone has only a few counts. The chain joins TRBV2 to TRBJ1-3; no clear D. Germline assignment: CDR1 SNHLY and CDR2 FYNNEI. The CDR3 runs to 15 residues. The germline V and J ends were trimmed by 3 bases and 4 bases, with 13 bases remaining between them. Here the CDR3 DNA reads TGTGCCAGCAGTGAGACTGGAGCGGGGGGAAACACCATATATTTT. As protein: CASSETGAGGNTIYF.

The chain combines TRBV28 with TRBJ1-5; 7 bases are shared with TRBD1. Looked up from germline, CDR1 is MDHEN and CDR2 is SYDVKM. This CDR3 has 14 amino acids. With V trimmed by 3 bases and J by 4 bases, 3 bases remained unmatched. Here the CDR3 reads CASSFGRGNQPQHF. The DNA for the CDR3 is TGTGCCAGCAGTTTTGGCAGGGGGAATCAGCCCCAGCATTTT.

The chain links TRBV6-4 to TRBJ1-6; TRBD1 agrees at 10 bases. CDR3 length equals 15 residues. The germline V gene encodes CDR1 MRHNA and CDR2 SNTAGT. After removal of 6 bases from V and 7 bases from J, the junction contained 6 bases not matched to a gene. CDR3 protein: CASRRQGADNSPLHF. The CDR3 DNA is TGTGCCAGCAGGCGACAGGGGGCAGACAATTCACCCCTCCACTTT.

This chain joins TRBV4-2 and TRBJ2-7; D unresolved. CDR3 length equals 14 residues. Trimming took off 3 bases at V and 1 base at J, with 10 bases between the two ends. The V gene's germline CDR1 is LGHNA and CDR2 YNFKEQ. This CDR3 is CASSHSPGSYEQYF. In nucleotides, the CDR3 is TGTGCCAGCAGCCATTCCCCAGGTTCCTACGAGCAGTACTTC.

The chain couples TRBV19 to TRBJ1-1; no clear D gene. V lost 7 bases and J lost 6, with 18 bases in between. Germline V gene sequence: CDR1 LNHDA, CDR2 SQIVND (reference sequence). This CDR3 contains 14 residues. CDR3 DNA sequence: TGTGCCAGTATCCCTGGCGGGCCCCGGGCTGAAGCTTTCTTT. Translated: CASIPGGPRAEAFF.

The rearrangement links TRBV14 to TRBJ2-2, with D tentatively TRBD1 (8 bases). This CDR3 region has 14 residues. Germline values: CDR1 SGHDN, CDR2 FVKESK. V dropped 4 bases and J dropped 6 bases, with 12 bases sitting between them. The CDR3 DNA follows: TGTGCCAGCAGCCCACAGGGGGGGGCCGGGGAGCTGTTTTTT. This translates into CASSPQGGAGELFF.

Details on this clone: The junction shows a germline mismatch at one end, possibly a read error. The chain carries TRBV7-9 and TRBJ1-1; TRBD1 agrees at 7 bases. This CDR3 region has 13 residues. In germline, CDR1 is SEHNR, CDR2 FQNEAQ (reference sequence). The CDR3 loop reads CSSSYTGVTEAFF. The CDR3 nucleotides read TGTTCCAGCAGCTATACAGGGGTCACTGAAGCTTTCTTT.

The chain has TRBV28 and TRBJ2-2; perhaps TRBD1 as D (5 bases). CDR1 and CDR2 from the germline V gene are MDHEN and SYDVKM. This CDR3 comprises 14 residues. Trimming shortened V by 3 bases and J by 2 bases, and 7 bases separated the two germline ends. CDR3 DNA sequence: TGTGCCAGCAGTTTTGGGGCTAACACCGGGGAGCTGTTTTTT. This sequence encodes CASSFGANTGELFF.

This sequence joins TRBV7-7 and TRBJ2-2; perhaps TRBD2 as D (6 bases). This CDR3 spans 17 amino acids. Germline V CDR1 and CDR2: SSHAT, FNYEAQ (reference sequence). Trimming took off 5 bases at V and 2 bases at J, with 18 bases between the two ends. CDR3 sequence: CASSPSFAGLNTGELFF. The CDR3 coding sequence is TGTGCCAGCAGCCCCTCCTTTGCGGGATTAAACACCGGGGAGCTGTTTTTT. The whole variable domain, filled in from reference TRBV7-7 and TRBJ2-2, reads GAGVSQSPRYKVTKRGQDVTLRCDPISSHATLYWYQQALGQGPEFLTYFNYEAQPDKSGLPSDRFSAERPEGSISTLTIQRTEQRDSAMYRCASSPSFAGLNTGELFFGEGSRLTVL.

In its sample, this clone was seen once. V usage is TRBV7-3 and J usage is TRBJ1-6; TRBD1 might be the D (6 bases). Between the trimmed V and J ends, which lost 5 bases and 7 bases, there was a span of 9 bases. The germline CDR1 and CDR2 sequences are SGHTA and FQGTGA. The CDR3 covers 13 residues. The CDR3 region is CASSQTGNSPLHF. As DNA, the CDR3 is TGTGCCAGCAGCCAAACAGGGAATTCACCCCTCCACTTT.

The chain carries TRBV6-6 and TRBJ1-2; weak D call: TRBD1 (5 bases). V lost 2 bases to trimming and J lost 3 bases, with 10 bases between them. The CDR3 has 14 amino acids. In germline, CDR1 is MNHNY, CDR2 SVGAGI (reference sequence). CDR3 nucleotides: TGTGCCAGCAGTTACGGGACTAACGACTATGGCTACACCTTC. This gives the protein CASSYGTNDYGYTF.

The rearrangement joins TRBV10-3 to TRBJ2-7; 11 nucleotides match TRBD2. The CDR3 has 16 residues. Germline CDR1 ENHRY, CDR2 SYGVKD. The CDR3 bases are TGTGCTACCTCGGGGACTAGCGGCCTTAGCTCCTACGAGCAGTACTTC. Protein product: CATSGTSGLSSYEQYF.

V and J are TRBV28 and TRBJ2-7, with 7 nucleotides matching TRBD1. The germline gives CDR1 MDHEN, CDR2 SYDVKM. V dropped 5 bases and J dropped 5; count of bases not matched to a gene: 9. CDR3 length: 14 amino acids. The CDR3 loop is CASSPHSTGDEQYF. The CDR3, as DNA: TGTGCCAGCAGTCCTCATAGCACAGGGGACGAGCAGTACTTC.

This clone has only a few counts. The chain uses TRBV7-9 and TRBJ2-1; D is unresolved. The CDR3 has 12 residues. V gave up 1 base and J gave up 6 bases, with 4 bases separating them. Germline CDR1 is SEHNR and CDR2 is FQNEAQ (reference sequence). The CDR3 reads CASSLGVNEQFF. The CDR3 DNA is TGTGCCAGCAGCTTAGGAGTCAATGAGCAGTTCTTC.

The count of this clone is one. The chain combines TRBV11-2 with TRBJ2-7; the D is unclear. CDR3 size: 12 residues. Germline-derived CDR1 and CDR2 are SGHAT and FQNNGV. Deletions cut 5 bases from V and 2 bases from J, with 7 bases between. Written as DNA, the CDR3 is TGTGCCAGCAGCCACAGCCCCTACGAGCAGTACTTC. Protein: CASSHSPYEQYF.

The table lists this clone with a count of one. V usage is TRBV6-1 and J usage is TRBJ2-7, with 10 bases that match TRBD1. This CDR3 region has 14 residues. V was pared by 7 bases and J by 1 base, with 4 bases of the junction left unmatched. The germline V gene has CDR1 MNHNS and CDR2 SASEGT. CDR3 sequence: CASTDRGGSYEQYF. The CDR3 bases are TGTGCCAGCACGGACAGGGGGGGATCCTACGAGCAGTACTTC.

The chain recombines TRBV30 with TRBJ2-1, with a possible D match to TRBD1 (5 bases). The CDR3 extends over 13 amino acids. The V gene's germline CDR1 is GTSNPN and CDR2 SVGIG (reference sequence). The germline V and J ends were trimmed by 4 bases and 3 bases, with 10 bases remaining between them. In DNA, the CDR3 is TGTGCCTGGAATGAACAGGACTACAATGAGCAGTTCTTC. Amino acid sequence: CAWNEQDYNEQFF.

The rearrangement uses TRBV6-5 and TRBJ2-7, with D possibly matching TRBD2 (5 bases). CDR1 is MNHEY, CDR2 SVGAGI, per germline. Trimming pared 0 bases from V and 3 bases from J, leaving 9 bases between. The CDR3 runs 14 residues. CDR3 bases: TGTGCCAGCAGTTACTCTTCGGGGTTCTACGAGCAGTACTTC. This sequence encodes CASSYSSGFYEQYF.

The V and J genes are TRBV7-9 and TRBJ1-1; D is unclear. The length of the CDR3 is 11 residues. The V and J ends lost 11 bases and 1 base respectively, with 8 bases between them. Looked up from germline, CDR1 is SEHNR and CDR2 is FQNEAQ (reference sequence). This CDR3 reads CAGQENTEAFF. The CDR3 nucleotides read TGTGCCGGGCAGGAGAACACTGAAGCTTTCTTT.